The 14 T cell receptor beta chains below come from one sample, sequenced in a study of blood T cell repertoires in COVID-19. TCRdb keeps only in-frame clones here, not all; method: immunoSEQ multiplex PCR. The data show around 380,000 clones, roughly 86% seen once. Sequenced sample: peripheral blood. All receptors derive from a human donor with acute or convalescent COVID-19. The donor label of this sample is uncertain.

V is TRBV19 and J is TRBJ2-1; 8 nucleotides match TRBD2. This CDR3 has 14 amino acids. Germline lookup yields CDR1 LNHDA and CDR2 SQIVND (reference sequence). J lost 7 bases, V lost 6 bases, and 8 bases had no gene match. The CDR3 sequence: CASRNAGGQNEQFF. The CDR3, as DNA: TGTGCCAGTAGAAATGCGGGGGGCCAGAATGAGCAGTTCTTC. Full variable domain (rest looked up from reference TRBV19 and TRBJ2-1): DGGITQSPKYLFRKEGQNVTLSCEQNLNHDAMYWYRQDPGQGLRLIYYSQIVNDFQKGDIAEGYSVSREKKESFPLTVTSAQKNPTAFYLCASRNAGGQNEQFFGPGTRLTVL.

The J gene is TRBJ1-1, the V gene TRBV6-1, with 10 bases that match TRBD1. The CDR3 covers 16 residues. Germline V gene sequence: CDR1 MNHNS, CDR2 SASEGT. V shed 3 bases and J 1 base; nucleotides not matched to a gene: 5. CDR3 amino acids: CASSDDRGHGNTEAFF. DNA for the CDR3: TGTGCCAGCAGTGACGACAGGGGGCATGGGAACACTGAAGCTTTCTTT.

As for this clone: The junction departs from germline at one end; a sequencing error may be responsible. The chain recombines TRBV9 with TRBJ1-6; the D gene is possibly TRBD1 (6 bases). Germline V gene data show CDR1 as SGDLS and CDR2 as YYNGEE. The CDR3 length is 19 residues. The CDR3 loop is CPPRAPAGGAGAGYSPLHF. The CDR3 nucleotides read TGCCCCCCCCGCGCACCCGCCGGGGGGGCCGGGGCGGGGTATTCACCCCTCCACTTT.

The gene calls are TRBV18 and TRBJ1-2; 8 bases are shared with TRBD1. CDR3 length equals 13 residues. V was clipped by 3 bases and J by 6 bases; unmatched bases: 3. CDR1 KGHSH and CDR2 LQKENI come from the germline V gene. The CDR3 DNA sequence: TGTGCCAGCTCACCCGGACAGGGTAATGGCTACACCTTC. It is translated as CASSPGQGNGYTF.

This clone has only one observation. The rearrangement uses TRBV19 and TRBJ2-6; 11 bases map to TRBD2. The CDR3 covers 15 residues. The V gene end was trimmed by 10 bases and the J gene end by 2 bases; junction bases not matched to a gene: 4. CDR1 LNHDA and CDR2 SQIVND come from the germline V gene (reference sequence). This CDR3 is CATLTSGAGANVLTF. DNA for the CDR3: TGTGCCACCCTGACTAGCGGGGCTGGGGCCAACGTCCTGACTTTC. The variable domain in full, completed from reference TRBV19 and TRBJ2-6, reads DGGITQSPKYLFRKEGQNVTLSCEQNLNHDAMYWYRQDPGQGLRLIYYSQIVNDFQKGDIAEGYSVSREKKESFPLTVTSAQKNPTAFYLCATLTSGAGANVLTFGAGSRLTVL.

This sequence joins TRBV19 and TRBJ1-5, with D tentatively TRBD1 (5 bases). V was clipped by 1 base and J by 0 bases, with 13 bases between them. The CDR3 has 17 residues. In germline, CDR1 is LNHDA, CDR2 SQIVND (reference sequence). The CDR3 DNA follows: TGTGCCAGTAGTATAGCACAGGCGGGGTATAGCAATCAGCCCCAGCATTTT. Protein product: CASSIAQAGYSNQPQHF.

The chain couples TRBV5-6 to TRBJ1-2, with TRBD1 as a possible D gene (6 bases). Germline loops: CDR1 SGHDT, CDR2 YYEEEE. CDR3 length: 15 amino acids. V lost 6 bases and J lost 7, with 22 bases in between. DNA of the CDR3: TGTGCCAGCACGCACCGGGGAGGGGGGGCCCGTGGCTACACCTTC. Protein: CASTHRGGGARGYTF.

The J gene is TRBJ2-1, the V gene TRBV27; 11 bases map to TRBD2. The V gene end was trimmed by 6 bases and the J gene end by 0 bases; junction bases not matched to a gene: 4. This CDR3 is 16 amino acids long. Germline V gene data show CDR1 as MNHEY and CDR2 as SMNVEV (reference sequence). CDR3 nucleotides: TGTGCCAGCAGGGATAGCGGGGGGGCCTCCTACAATGAGCAGTTCTTC. Translating gives CASRDSGGASYNEQFF.

The chain carries TRBV2 and TRBJ1-4; 7 nucleotides agree with TRBD1. The CDR3 extends over 15 amino acids. V lost 5 bases and J lost 5; bases outside the gene matches: 8. Germline CDR1 and CDR2: SNHLY and FYNNEI. CDR3 sequence reads: CASSTQGTKNEKLFF. The CDR3 nucleotides read TGTGCCAGCAGTACACAGGGGACCAAAAATGAAAAACTGTTTTTT. The entire variable domain, with the rest obtained from reference TRBV2 and TRBJ1-4, is as follows: EPEVTQTPSHQVTQMGQEVILRCVPISNHLYFYWYRQILGQKVEFLVSFYNNEISEKSEIFDDQFSVERPDGSNFTLKIRSTKLEDSAMYFCASSTQGTKNEKLFFGSGTQLSVL.

The gene calls are TRBV7-8 and TRBJ1-3; D is ambiguous. The CDR3 totals 15 residues. Germline V gives CDR1 SGHVS, CDR2 FQNEAQ. Trimming shortened V by 5 bases and J by 0 bases, and 11 bases separated the two germline ends. CDR3: CASSRISGSGNTIYF. CDR3 coding DNA: TGTGCCAGCAGCCGCATTTCCGGCTCTGGAAACACCATATATTTT. Supplemented by reference TRBV7-8 and TRBJ1-3, the full variable domain reads GAGVSQSPRYKVAKRGQDVALRCDPISGHVSLFWYQQALGQGPEFLTYFQNEAQLDKSGLPSDRFFAERPEGSVSTLKIQRTQQEDSAVYLCASSRISGSGNTIYFGEGSWLTVV.

The V call is TRBV18, the J call TRBJ1-6; TRBD1 matches at 9 bases. V dropped 5 bases and J dropped 6; count of bases not matched to a gene: 14. Germline V CDR1 and CDR2: KGHSH, LQKENI. The CDR3 spans 18 residues. The CDR3 is CASSTTGGAWGGNSPLHF. Written as DNA, the CDR3 is TGTGCCAGCTCAACCACAGGGGGCGCCTGGGGTGGTAATTCACCCCTCCACTTT.

This clone has a handful of counts. The chain uses TRBV11-2 and TRBJ2-4; tentatively, D is TRBD1 (6 bases). Between the trimmed V and J ends, which lost 5 bases and 10 bases, there was a span of 18 bases. Germline V gene sequence: CDR1 SGHAT, CDR2 FQNNGV. The CDR3 is 14 amino acids. The CDR3 nucleotides read TGTGCCAGCAGCCCCACGACGCGCAGGGGAATTCAGTACTTC. Translated, it gives CASSPTTRRGIQYF.

The chain employs TRBV15 and TRBJ2-7, with D perhaps matching TRBD1 (6 bases). Deletions cut 1 base from V and 0 bases from J, with 13 bases between. The CDR3 is made up of 16 amino acids. Germline assignment: CDR1 LNHNV and CDR2 YYDKDF (reference sequence). The CDR3 nucleotides read TGTGCCACCAGCAGAGGAGGGGGTATCGACTCCTACGAGCAGTACTTC. Translation gives CATSRGGGIDSYEQYF.

V is TRBV6-2 or TRBV6-3 and J is TRBJ1-5; 12 nucleotides match TRBD1. Germline CDR1 MNHEY, CDR2 SVGEGT. The CDR3 totals 16 residues. V shed 4 bases and J 7 bases; nucleotides not matched to a gene: 8. The CDR3, as DNA: TGTGCCAGCAGTTCGGGGGGACAGGGGGCGAAGCAGCCCCAGCATTTT. Translating it yields CASSSGGQGAKQPQHF.